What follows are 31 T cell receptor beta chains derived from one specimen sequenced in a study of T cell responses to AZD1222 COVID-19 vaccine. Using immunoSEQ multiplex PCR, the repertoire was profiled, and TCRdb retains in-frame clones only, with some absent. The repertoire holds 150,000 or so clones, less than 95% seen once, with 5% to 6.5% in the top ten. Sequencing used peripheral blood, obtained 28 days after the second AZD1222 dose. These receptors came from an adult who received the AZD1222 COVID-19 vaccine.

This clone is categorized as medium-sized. The CDR3 protein is CASSQVATGGHSPLHF. The CDR3 DNA reads as TGTGCCAGCAGCCAAGTAGCGACAGGGGGCCATTCACCCCTCCACTTT. J is TRBJ1-6 and V is TRBV3-1 (or the pseudogene TRBV3-2), with 10 bases aligning to TRBD1. V gave up 1 base and J gave up 8 bases; unmatched junction bases: 5. There are 16 residues in the CDR3. Germline CDR1 LGHDT, CDR2 YNNKEL (reference sequence).

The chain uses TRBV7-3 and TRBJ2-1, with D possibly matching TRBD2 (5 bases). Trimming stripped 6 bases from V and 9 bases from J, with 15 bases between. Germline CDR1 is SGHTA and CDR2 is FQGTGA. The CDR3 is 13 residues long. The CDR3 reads CASSGPRGGEQFF. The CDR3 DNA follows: TGTGCCAGCAGTGGACCCCGGGGTGGTGAGCAGTTCTTC. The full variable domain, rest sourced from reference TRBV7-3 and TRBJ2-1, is GAGVSQTPSNKVTEKGKYVELRCDPISGHTALYWYRQSLGQGPEFLIYFQGTGAADDSGLPNDRFFAVRPEGSVSTLKIQRTERGDSAVYLCASSGPRGGEQFFGPGTRLTVL.

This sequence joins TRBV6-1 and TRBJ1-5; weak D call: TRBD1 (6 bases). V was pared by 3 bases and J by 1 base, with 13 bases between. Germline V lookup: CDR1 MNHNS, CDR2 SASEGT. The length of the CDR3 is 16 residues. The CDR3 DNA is TGTGCCAGCAGTGATGTCAGGGGTGGGAGCAATCAGCCCCAGCATTTT. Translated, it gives CASSDVRGGSNQPQHF.

In DNA, the CDR3 is TGTGCCAGCAGCCCGGGGTCGAACACTGAAGCTTTCTTT. It encodes CASSPGSNTEAFF. The V gene is TRBV7-2, the J gene TRBJ1-1; D gene unclear. V lost 5 bases and J 1 base, leaving 8 bases between the germline ends. The V gene's germline CDR1 is SGHTA and CDR2 FQGNSA. The CDR3 contains 13 residues.

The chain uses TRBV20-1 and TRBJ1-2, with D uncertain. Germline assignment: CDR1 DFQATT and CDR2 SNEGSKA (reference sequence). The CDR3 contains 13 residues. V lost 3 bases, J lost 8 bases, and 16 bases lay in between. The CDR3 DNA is TGCAGTGCTAGTCGGACGGGCCTCTTAGGCTACACCTTC. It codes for CSASRTGLLGYTF.

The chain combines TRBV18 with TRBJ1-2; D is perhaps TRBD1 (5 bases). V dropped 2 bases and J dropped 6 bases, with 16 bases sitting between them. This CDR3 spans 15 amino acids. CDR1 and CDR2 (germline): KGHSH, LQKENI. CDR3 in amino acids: CASSPSSRGSDGYTF. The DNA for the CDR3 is TGTGCCAGCTCACCATCTTCTCGGGGCTCGGATGGCTACACCTTC.

CDR3 in amino acids: CAWNEDRINYGYTF. CDR3 DNA sequence: TGTGCCTGGAATGAGGACAGGATTAACTATGGCTACACCTTC. The chain combines TRBV30 with TRBJ1-2, with TRBD1 identical over 7 bases. Germline CDR1 reads GTSNPN; CDR2 reads SVGIG (reference sequence). The CDR3 sequence is 14 residues long. The junction had 6 bases not matched to a gene; V was cut back by 4 bases and J by 1 base.

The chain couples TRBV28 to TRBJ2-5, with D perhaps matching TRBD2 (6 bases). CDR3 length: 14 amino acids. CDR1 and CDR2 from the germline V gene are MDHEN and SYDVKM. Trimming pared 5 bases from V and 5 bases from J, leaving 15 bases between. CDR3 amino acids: CASSLPGGSETQYF. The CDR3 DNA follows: TGTGCCAGCAGTCTACCTGGGGGGAGTGAGACCCAGTACTTC. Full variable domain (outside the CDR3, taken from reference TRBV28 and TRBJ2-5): DVKVTQSSRYLVKRTGEKVFLECVQDMDHENMFWYRQDPGLGLRLIYFSYDVKMKEKGDIPEGYSVSREKKERFSLILESASTNQTSMYLCASSLPGGSETQYFGPGTRLLVL.

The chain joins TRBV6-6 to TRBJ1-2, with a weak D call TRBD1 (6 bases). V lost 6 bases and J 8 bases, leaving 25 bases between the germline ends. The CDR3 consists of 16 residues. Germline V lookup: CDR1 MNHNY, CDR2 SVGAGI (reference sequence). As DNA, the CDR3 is TGTGCCAGCAGCCCCCTGGACAGCGCCTCGGGAGAGGGCTACACCTTC. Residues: CASSPLDSASGEGYTF.

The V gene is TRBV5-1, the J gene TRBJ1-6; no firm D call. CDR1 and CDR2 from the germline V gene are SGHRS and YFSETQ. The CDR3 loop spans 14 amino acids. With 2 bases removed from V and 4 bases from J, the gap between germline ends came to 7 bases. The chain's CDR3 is CASSFLQYNSPLHF. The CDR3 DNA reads TGCGCCAGCAGCTTCCTACAGTATAATTCACCCCTCCACTTT.

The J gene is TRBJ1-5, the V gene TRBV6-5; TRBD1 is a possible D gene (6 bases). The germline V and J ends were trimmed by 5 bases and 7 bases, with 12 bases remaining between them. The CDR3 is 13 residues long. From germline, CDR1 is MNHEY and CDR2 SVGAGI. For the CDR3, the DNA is TGTGCCAGCAGTCACAGGGAACGGCAGCCCCAGCATTTT. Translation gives CASSHRERQPQHF.

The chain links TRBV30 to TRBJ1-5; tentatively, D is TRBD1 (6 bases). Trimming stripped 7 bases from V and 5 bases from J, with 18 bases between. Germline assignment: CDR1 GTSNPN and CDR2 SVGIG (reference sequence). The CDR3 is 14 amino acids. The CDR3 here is CAFSQGNSDQPQHF. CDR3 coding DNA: TGTGCCTTCTCACAGGGAAATTCCGATCAGCCCCAGCATTTT.

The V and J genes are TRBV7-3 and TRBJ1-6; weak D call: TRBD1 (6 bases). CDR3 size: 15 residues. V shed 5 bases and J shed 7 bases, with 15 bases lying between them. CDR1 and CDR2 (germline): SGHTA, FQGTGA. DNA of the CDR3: TGTGCCAGCAGCCCGGCCGGACAGAAGAATTCACCCCTCCACTTT. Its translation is CASSPAGQKNSPLHF.

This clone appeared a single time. CDR3 residues: CASSLDVGNTGELFF. CDR3 DNA sequence: TGCGCCAGCAGCTTGGACGTGGGGAACACCGGGGAGCTGTTTTTT. The chain is built from TRBV5-1 and TRBJ2-2; D not resolved. V shed 0 bases and J shed 1 base, with 7 bases lying between them. This CDR3 is built from 15 residues. The germline CDR1 and CDR2 sequences are SGHRS and YFSETQ.

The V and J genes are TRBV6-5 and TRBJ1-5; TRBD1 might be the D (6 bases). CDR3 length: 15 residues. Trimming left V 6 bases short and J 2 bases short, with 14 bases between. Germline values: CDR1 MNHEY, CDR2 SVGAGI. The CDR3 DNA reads TGTGCCAGCAGACCCACAGGGCCGGGCAATCAGCCCCAGCATTTT. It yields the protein CASRPTGPGNQPQHF.

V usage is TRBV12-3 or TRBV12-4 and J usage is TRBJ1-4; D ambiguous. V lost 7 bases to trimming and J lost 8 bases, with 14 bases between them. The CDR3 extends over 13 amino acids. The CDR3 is CASKRASGEKLFF. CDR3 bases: TGTGCCAGCAAGAGGGCATCGGGGGAAAAACTGTTTTTT.

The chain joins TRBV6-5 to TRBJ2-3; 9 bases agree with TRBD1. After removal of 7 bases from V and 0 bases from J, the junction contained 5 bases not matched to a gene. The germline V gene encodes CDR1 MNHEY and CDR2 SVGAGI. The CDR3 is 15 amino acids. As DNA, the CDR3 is TGTGCCAGCACCCCGGGACAGGGAAGCACAGATACGCAGTATTTT. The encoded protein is CASTPGQGSTDTQYF.

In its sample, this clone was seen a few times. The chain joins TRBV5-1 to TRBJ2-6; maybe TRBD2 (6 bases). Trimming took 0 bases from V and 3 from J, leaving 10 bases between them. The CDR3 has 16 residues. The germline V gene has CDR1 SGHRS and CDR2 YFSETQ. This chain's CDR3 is CASSLAAGGGANVLTF. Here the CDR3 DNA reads TGCGCCAGCAGCTTGGCCGCCGGGGGTGGGGCCAACGTCCTGACTTTC.

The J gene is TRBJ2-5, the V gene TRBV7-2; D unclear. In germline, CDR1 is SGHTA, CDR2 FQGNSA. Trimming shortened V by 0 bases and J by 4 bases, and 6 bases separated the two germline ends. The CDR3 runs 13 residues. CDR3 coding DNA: TGTGCCAGCAGCTTAGCGACACCAGAGACCCAGTACTTC. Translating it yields CASSLATPETQYF.

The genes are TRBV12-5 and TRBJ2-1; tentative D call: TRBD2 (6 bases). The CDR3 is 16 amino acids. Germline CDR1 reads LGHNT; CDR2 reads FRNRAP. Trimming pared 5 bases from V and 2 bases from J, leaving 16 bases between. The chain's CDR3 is CASGPSGGNPYNEQFF. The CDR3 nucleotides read TGTGCTAGTGGTCCCTCCGGAGGGAATCCCTACAATGAGCAGTTCTTC.

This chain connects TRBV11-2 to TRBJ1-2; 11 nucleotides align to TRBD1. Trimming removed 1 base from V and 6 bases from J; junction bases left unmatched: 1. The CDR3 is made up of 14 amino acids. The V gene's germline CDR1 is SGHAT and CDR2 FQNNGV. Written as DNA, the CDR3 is TGTGCCAGCAGCTTAGGGACAGGGGGCAATGGCTACACCTTC. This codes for CASSLGTGGNGYTF.

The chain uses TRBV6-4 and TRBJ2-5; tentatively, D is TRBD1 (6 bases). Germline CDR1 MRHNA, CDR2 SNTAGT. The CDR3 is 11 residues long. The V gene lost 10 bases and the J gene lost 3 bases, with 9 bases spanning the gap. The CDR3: CATRQEETQYF. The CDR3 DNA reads TGTGCCACCAGACAGGAAGAGACCCAGTACTTC.

The CDR3 region has the DNA TGTGCCAGCTCACCCAGAAGCCGACAGGGGATCGCAGATACGCAGTATTTT. As protein: CASSPRSRQGIADTQYF. This chain connects TRBV18 to TRBJ2-3; 8 bases align to TRBD1. V was pared by 3 bases and J by 4 bases, with 12 bases of the junction left unmatched. The germline CDR1 and CDR2 sequences are KGHSH and LQKENI. This CDR3 region has 17 residues. The variable domain in full, with the rest retrieved from reference TRBV18 and TRBJ2-3, is NAGVMQNPRHLVRRRGQEARLRCSPMKGHSHVYWYRQLPEEGLKFMVYLQKENIIDESGMPKERFSAEFPKEGPSILRIQQVVRGDSAAYFCASSPRSRQGIADTQYFGPGTRLTVL.

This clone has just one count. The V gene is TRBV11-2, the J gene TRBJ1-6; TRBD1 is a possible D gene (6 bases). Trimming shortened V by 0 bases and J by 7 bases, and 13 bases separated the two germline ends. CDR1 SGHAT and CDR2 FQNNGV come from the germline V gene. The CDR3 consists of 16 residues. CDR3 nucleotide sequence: TGTGCCAGCAGCTTAGAGCTCGGGACACCGAATTCACCCCTCCACTTT. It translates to CASSLELGTPNSPLHF.

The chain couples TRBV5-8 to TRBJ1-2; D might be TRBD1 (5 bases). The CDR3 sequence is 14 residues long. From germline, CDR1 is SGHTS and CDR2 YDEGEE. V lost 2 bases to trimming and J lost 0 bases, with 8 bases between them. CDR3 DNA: TGTGCCAGCAGCTTCGACAGTTCTAACTATGGCTACACCTTC. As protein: CASSFDSSNYGYTF.

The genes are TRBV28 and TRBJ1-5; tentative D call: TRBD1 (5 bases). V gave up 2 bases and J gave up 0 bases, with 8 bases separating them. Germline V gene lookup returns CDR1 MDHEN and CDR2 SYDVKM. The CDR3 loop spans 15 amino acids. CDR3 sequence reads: CASSLRGYSNQPQHF. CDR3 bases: TGTGCCAGCAGTTTACGGGGGTATAGCAATCAGCCCCAGCATTTT.

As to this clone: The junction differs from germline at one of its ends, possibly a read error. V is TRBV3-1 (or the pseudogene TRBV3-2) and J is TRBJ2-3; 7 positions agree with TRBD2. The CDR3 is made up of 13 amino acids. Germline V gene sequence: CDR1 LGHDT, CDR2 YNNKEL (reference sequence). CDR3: CASSQDTLTSAHF. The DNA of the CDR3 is TGTGCCAGCAGCCAAGATACGTTAACTAGCGCACACTTT.

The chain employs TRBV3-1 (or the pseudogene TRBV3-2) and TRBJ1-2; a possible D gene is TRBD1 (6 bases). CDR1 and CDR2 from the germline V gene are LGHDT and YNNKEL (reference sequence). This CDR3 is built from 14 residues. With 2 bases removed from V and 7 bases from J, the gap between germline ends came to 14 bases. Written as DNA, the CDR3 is TGTGCCAGCAGCCAATTACAGGGCTTGAGTGGCTACACCTTC. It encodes CASSQLQGLSGYTF.

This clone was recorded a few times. CDR3 DNA sequence: TGTGCCACCAGTGATTCCGACAGAACTGGCTACACCTTC. It yields the protein CATSDSDRTGYTF. The rearrangement links TRBV24-1 to TRBJ1-2; maybe TRBD1 (5 bases). There are 13 residues in the CDR3. Germline loops: CDR1 KGHDR, CDR2 SFDVKD. Trimming cost V 2 bases and J 7 bases, with 10 bases left between them.

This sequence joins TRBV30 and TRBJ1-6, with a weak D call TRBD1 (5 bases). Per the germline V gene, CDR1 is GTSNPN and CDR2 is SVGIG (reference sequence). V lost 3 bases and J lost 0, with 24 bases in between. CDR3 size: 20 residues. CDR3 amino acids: CAWRAPDIRLKSSYNSPLHF. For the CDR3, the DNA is TGTGCCTGGAGAGCCCCGGACATAAGGTTAAAGAGCTCCTATAATTCACCCCTCCACTTT.

CDR3 nucleotides: TGTGCCAGCGGGAGGACTAGCGGGTTCTACAATGAGCAGTTCTTC. This translates into CASGRTSGFYNEQFF. V and J are TRBV6-5 and TRBJ2-1; 11 bases match TRBD2. The J segment lost 3 bases and the V segment lost 8 bases, leaving 6 bases of the junction unmatched. The CDR3 extends over 15 amino acids. Germline V lookup: CDR1 MNHEY, CDR2 SVGAGI.